The T cell receptor beta chain under discussion was sequenced for a study of blood T cell repertoires in COVID-19. CDR3 length equals 19 residues. Germline-derived CDR1 and CDR2 are SGDLS and YYNGEE. Unmatched junction bases numbered 12, after V lost 0 bases and J lost 0 bases. In the authors' workflow: Reference gene primer amplification in the assay estimated nucleated cell counts. Clones were read by immunoSEQ multiplex PCR, and TCRdb kept only the in-frame ones, dropping some. Clone size and the V and J calls come from that table; the DNA yielded D and trimming. The repertoire holds 310,000 or so clones, almost 90% seen once, with about 11% in the top ten. Followed over time, Seattle patients had been enrolled while infection was active.

This receptor was obtained from a woman in her 30s with COVID-19, enrolled during active disease. Sequenced sample: peripheral blood. V and J are TRBV9 and TRBJ1-3; TRBD1 matches 7 bases. The CDR3 DNA reads as TGTGCCAGCAGCGTAGCCGATGCAGGGGGTAGTTTCTCTGGAAACACCATATATTTT. Amino acids: CASSVADAGGSFSGNTIYF.